This passage covers 17 T cell receptor beta chains from one sample sequenced in a study of CD8 T cells in ankylosing spondylitis. Each CDR3 protein gets one entry after TCRdb re-called the 5' RACE reads with MiXCR. The sample shows 250,000 or so distinct CDR3 sequences, about 10% of them seen only once. The material sequenced was blood, either unsorted or a sorted T cell fraction (not recorded which). These receptors all stem from a male donor with ankylosing spondylitis or in good health (not recorded which).

This clonotype appeared many times. The genes are TRBV20-1 and TRBJ1-6; the D gene is possibly TRBD1 (5 bases). The CDR3 is 15 amino acids. In germline, CDR1 is DFQATT, CDR2 SNEGSKA (reference sequence). The V end was cut by 5 bases, the J end by 6 bases, with 17 bases between. This chain's CDR3 is CSAPSEAGPNSPLHF. CDR3 DNA sequence: TGCAGTGCTCCTTCTGAGGCAGGGCCTAATTCACCCCTCCACTTT.

This clonotype was observed at least ten times. This chain connects TRBV29-1 to TRBJ2-3; D uncertain. The CDR3 covers 14 residues. Germline V gives CDR1 SQVTM, CDR2 ANQGSEA. V lost 1 base, J lost 0 bases, and 8 bases lay in between. The CDR3 DNA follows: TGCAGCGTTGAAGGGGCACATAGCACAGATACGCAGTATTTT. Its translation is CSVEGAHSTDTQYF.

This clonotype was counted at least ten times. The V call is TRBV18, the J call TRBJ2-3, with a possible D match to TRBD2 (6 bases). This CDR3 has 15 amino acids. Per the germline V gene, CDR1 is KGHSH and CDR2 is LQKENI. V was shortened by 4 bases and J by 4 bases, with 15 bases between the two germline ends. The CDR3, as DNA: TGTGCCAGCTCACTTTACGAGATAGCGGCAGATACGCAGTATTTT. It specifies CASSLYEIAADTQYF.

This clonotype has at least ten counts. The chain combines TRBV20-1 with TRBJ2-1; 10 bases align to TRBD2. The germline CDR1 and CDR2 sequences are DFQATT and SNEGSKA (reference sequence). J lost 3 bases, V lost 2 bases, and 4 bases had no gene match. This CDR3 has 15 residues. The CDR3 DNA reads TGCAGTGCTAGAATAGCGGGGGGCCTCTACAATGAGCAGTTCTTC. Translation: CSARIAGGLYNEQFF.

This clonotype was seen at least ten times. For the CDR3, the DNA is TGTGCCAGCAGTTTGCCAGGGAGTGGAGCTTTCTTT. It encodes CASSLPGSGAFF. The rearrangement joins TRBV12-3 or TRBV12-4 to TRBJ1-1, with D possibly TRBD1 on 5 matching bases. The CDR3 has 12 residues. V was pared by 3 bases and J by 10 bases, with 12 bases between.

This clonotype was counted at least ten times. The rearrangement uses TRBV7-3 and TRBJ2-3, with D tentatively TRBD2 (6 bases). CDR1 SGHTA and CDR2 FQGTGA come from the germline V gene. V gave up 1 base and J gave up 3 bases, with 29 bases separating them. This CDR3 region has 21 residues. The CDR3 bases are TGTGCCAGCAGCTTAAAGCCCCGGGCGTGGGAGCGGGCAAGAGGAACAGATACGCAGTATTTT. Translating gives CASSLKPRAWERARGTDTQYF.

This clonotype was seen more than once but under ten times. This chain links TRBV25-1 with TRBJ1-2; D is perhaps TRBD1 (5 bases). CDR1 and CDR2 from the germline V gene are MGHDK and SYGVNS. The CDR3 runs 14 residues. The ends were cut back, 4 bases at V and 4 bases at J, with 13 bases in the middle. CDR3 bases: TGTGCCAGCAGTGGCCCGGGACGGAGCTATGGCTACACCTTC. Its protein is CASSGPGRSYGYTF.

The V and J genes are TRBV18 and TRBJ2-6; 8 nucleotides align to TRBD1. The J segment lost 4 bases and the V segment lost 0 bases, leaving 17 bases of the junction unmatched. Germline V gene data show CDR1 as KGHSH and CDR2 as LQKENI. The CDR3 length is 21 residues. The CDR3 sequence: CASSPPRTGQVSSGGANVLTF. CDR3 DNA sequence: TGTGCCAGCTCACCACCTCGGACAGGGCAAGTTTCCTCGGGAGGGGCCAACGTCCTGACTTTC.

This clonotype has a count of ten or more. The chain joins TRBV25-1 to TRBJ1-4; 8 bases are shared with TRBD1. This CDR3 has 16 amino acids. Losses at the gene ends were 4 bases for V and 3 bases for J; bases not matched to a gene: 7. CDR1 is MGHDK, CDR2 SYGVNS, per germline. CDR3 region: CASSGPDRAANEKLFF. CDR3 DNA: TGTGCCAGCAGTGGCCCGGACAGGGCTGCTAATGAAAAACTGTTTTTT.

Comment on this clonotype: Since a much larger clone is just one base distant, this may be a read error. The rearrangement links TRBV18 to TRBJ1-1, with a tentative D call TRBD1 (5 bases). The germline V gene has CDR1 KGHSH and CDR2 LQKENI. There are 14 residues in the CDR3. Trimming took 5 bases from V and 4 from J, leaving 14 bases between them. CDR3 sequence (DNA): TGTGCCAGCTCAGTAGGGGAGGTGAGCACTGAAGCTTTCTTT. Translating it yields CASSVGEVSTEAFF.

There are many counts of this clonotype. This chain uses TRBV30 with TRBJ2-7; 8 bases are shared with TRBD2. V dropped 3 bases and J dropped 2; count of bases not matched to a gene: 9. Looked up from germline, CDR1 is GTSNPN and CDR2 is SVGIG (reference sequence). The CDR3 is 15 amino acids. CDR3 in DNA: TGTGCCTGGAGGGGGGGAGCGGGAGAAACCTACGAGCAGTACTTC. This encodes CAWRGGAGETYEQYF. The whole variable domain, remainder taken from reference TRBV30 and TRBJ2-7, is SQTIHQWPATLVQPVGSPLSLECTVEGTSNPNLYWYRQAAGRGLQLLFYSVGIGQISSEVPQNLSASRPQDRQFILSSKKLLLSDSGFYLCAWRGGAGETYEQYFGPGTRLTVT.

At least ten counts were recorded for this clonotype. The chain carries TRBV7-9 and TRBJ2-1; TRBD1 agrees at 9 bases. Germline CDR1 SEHNR, CDR2 FQNEAQ (reference sequence). The CDR3 contains 13 residues. V shed 9 bases and J 3 bases; nucleotides not matched to a gene: 3. CDR3 nucleotides: TGTGCCAGTGACAGGGGGGACTACAATGAGCAGTTCTTC. Its translation: CASDRGDYNEQFF.

This clonotype was recorded many times. The rearrangement uses TRBV6-6 and TRBJ2-2; 12 positions match TRBD2. There are 21 residues in the CDR3. Unmatched junction bases numbered 25, after V lost 8 bases and J lost 6 bases. CDR1 is MNHNY and CDR2 is SVGAGI in the germline V gene (reference sequence). CDR3 in DNA: TGTGCCAGCCGTCCCGGGACTAGCGGGCTTAATCTATACCTGAGGCCCGGGGAGCTGTTTTTT. It codes for CASRPGTSGLNLYLRPGELFF.

This clonotype was detected ten times or more. This chain connects TRBV20-1 to TRBJ2-1; D is undetermined. Trimming shortened V by 3 bases and J by 0 bases, and 9 bases separated the two germline ends. Germline V gives CDR1 DFQATT, CDR2 SNEGSKA (reference sequence). The CDR3 sequence is 14 residues long. The CDR3 loop reads CSARSRLSYNEQFF. The CDR3 coding sequence is TGCAGTGCTAGGTCTCGGCTCTCCTACAATGAGCAGTTCTTC.

Many counts were recorded for this clonotype. The V and J genes are TRBV5-6 and TRBJ2-1; 7 bases are a match to TRBD1. J was trimmed by 7 bases and V by 4 bases; bases with no gene match: 5. CDR1 and CDR2 from the germline V gene are SGHDT and YYEEEE. The CDR3 runs to 13 residues. CDR3 nucleotides: TGTGCCAGCAGCCGAGGGGACAGAAATGAGCAGTTCTTC. It is translated as CASSRGDRNEQFF. The full variable domain, rest sourced from reference TRBV5-6 and TRBJ2-1, is DAGVTQSPTHLIKTRGQQVTLRCSPKSGHDTVSWYQQALGQGPQFIFQYYEEEERQRGNFPDRFSGHQFPNYSSELNVNALLLGDSALYLCASSRGDRNEQFFGPGTRLTVL.

The gene calls are TRBV4-1 and TRBJ1-1; D is undetermined. Deletions cut 3 bases from V and 1 base from J, with 9 bases between. The V gene's germline CDR1 is MGHRA and CDR2 YSYEKL. The CDR3 runs 14 residues. Written as DNA, the CDR3 is TGCGCCAGCAGCCATAGAGACAAGAACACTGAAGCTTTCTTT. This sequence encodes CASSHRDKNTEAFF.

This clonotype was found many times. This sequence joins TRBV5-6 and TRBJ1-1; no reliable D call. The CDR3 consists of 13 residues. Germline loops: CDR1 SGHDT, CDR2 YYEEEE. Trimming removed 2 bases from V and 2 bases from J, with 7 bases in between. CDR3 in DNA: TGTGCCAGCAGCTTTGTTGGCAACACTGAAGCTTTCTTT. Protein sequence: CASSFVGNTEAFF.